These 23 T cell receptor beta chains came from one sample sequenced in a study of blood T cell repertoires in COVID-19. Data came from immunoSEQ multiplex PCR; TCRdb stores just in-frame clones and leaves some out. In the table there are around 87,000 clones, around four fifths of which are singletons. Material for sequencing was peripheral blood. The source is a woman of 80 years or more with acute or convalescent COVID-19.

The rearrangement uses TRBV28 and TRBJ2-3, with TRBD2 matching over 7 bases. Germline V lookup: CDR1 MDHEN, CDR2 SYDVKM. V lost 3 bases to trimming and J lost 6 bases; unmatched junction nucleotides: 0. The CDR3 runs 12 residues. The CDR3 bases are TGTGCCAGCAGTTTGCGGGGGGATACGCAGTATTTT. Its translation: CASSLRGDTQYF.

V usage is TRBV30 and J usage is TRBJ2-3; D is perhaps TRBD1 (7 bases). Per the germline V gene, CDR1 is GTSNPN and CDR2 is SVGIG (reference sequence). The CDR3 spans 16 residues. The ends were cut back, 2 bases at V and 0 bases at J, with 15 bases in the middle. The CDR3 DNA follows: TGTGCCTGGAGTACGGCCCAGGGGGGCAGCACAGATACGCAGTATTTT. As protein: CAWSTAQGGSTDTQYF.

There are a few counts of this clone. The rearrangement joins TRBV29-1 to TRBJ2-3; TRBD2 might be the D (6 bases). The germline V gene encodes CDR1 SQVTM and CDR2 ANQGSEA. This CDR3 contains 12 residues. V lost 3 bases and J 3 bases, leaving 7 bases between the germline ends. CDR3 region: CSVERETDTQYF. The CDR3 DNA is TGCAGCGTTGAGCGGGAAACAGATACGCAGTATTTT.

This clone has just a few counts. The rearrangement joins TRBV5-1 to TRBJ2-1, with 7 bases identical to TRBD1. The length of the CDR3 is 15 residues. Trimming at V came to 2 bases and at J to 4 bases, leaving 6 bases not matched to a gene. CDR1 and CDR2 (germline): SGHRS, YFSETQ. In nucleotides, the CDR3 is TGCGCCAGCAGCTTTCGGGACAGCGATTACAATGAGCAGTTCTTC. Its protein is CASSFRDSDYNEQFF.

This clone was counted a few times. The chain uses TRBV2 and TRBJ1-1; 8 bases line up with TRBD1. Germline V gene data show CDR1 as SNHLY and CDR2 as FYNNEI. The CDR3 has 15 amino acids. V gave up 1 base and J gave up 6 bases; unmatched junction bases: 7. The CDR3 region is CASSEVDRDPPEAFF. CDR3 sequence (DNA): TGTGCCAGCAGTGAAGTGGACAGGGATCCCCCTGAAGCTTTCTTT.

The V and J genes are TRBV28 and TRBJ2-7; 8 bases map to TRBD1. From germline, CDR1 is MDHEN and CDR2 SYDVKM. CDR3 length: 14 amino acids. V was pared by 2 bases and J by 2 bases, with 2 bases of the junction left unmatched. DNA for the CDR3: TGTGCCAGCAGTTTACAGGGGGCAACCTACGAGCAGTACTTC. Its translation: CASSLQGATYEQYF.

The table lists this clone with a few counts. The CDR3 loop reads CASSFRIRGEQFF. The CDR3 coding sequence is TGTGCCAGCAGCTTTAGGATTAGGGGTGAGCAGTTCTTC. The V call is TRBV11-3, the J call TRBJ2-1, with D maybe TRBD1 (5 bases). Germline lookup yields CDR1 SGHNT and CDR2 YENEEA. The CDR3 contains 13 residues. With 3 bases removed from V and 9 bases from J, the gap between germline ends came to 12 bases.

As DNA, the CDR3 is TGTGCCAGCAGCCAACTCTCTGGAAACACCATATATTTT. Protein: CASSQLSGNTIYF. The rearrangement links TRBV5-5 to TRBJ1-3; D gene unclear. The CDR3 loop spans 13 amino acids. CDR1 and CDR2 from the germline V gene are SGHKS and YYEKEE (reference sequence). V was trimmed by 4 bases and J by 0 bases, leaving 5 bases between them.

The chain links TRBV27 to TRBJ1-5; the D gene is possibly TRBD1 (6 bases). Trimming left V 5 bases short and J 4 bases short, with 12 bases between. The length of the CDR3 is 14 residues. Germline V gene data show CDR1 as MNHEY and CDR2 as SMNVEV (reference sequence). The CDR3: CASSPNDRNQPQHF. CDR3 coding DNA: TGTGCCAGCAGTCCGAACGACAGGAATCAGCCCCAGCATTTT.

V gene TRBV7-2 combines with J gene TRBJ1-5; D gene unclear. The germline V gene encodes CDR1 SGHTA and CDR2 FQGNSA. With 4 bases removed from V and 5 bases from J, the gap between germline ends came to 12 bases. The CDR3 runs 14 residues. This chain's CDR3 is CASSSGSHHQPQHF. DNA for the CDR3: TGTGCCAGCAGCTCCGGGAGCCACCATCAGCCCCAGCATTTT.

This clone was found once. V is TRBV21-1 and J is TRBJ1-5. TRBV21-1 is recorded as a pseudogene. The CDR3 runs 14 residues. The CDR3 sequence is CALSRIISNQPQHF. The CDR3 DNA follows: TGTGCCCTTAGCCGAATCATTAGCAATCAGCCCCAGCATTTT.

The chain couples TRBV28 to TRBJ2-7; D ambiguous. This CDR3 is 14 amino acids long. Trimming removed 4 bases at V and 3 bases at J, with 13 bases between. Per the germline V gene, CDR1 is MDHEN and CDR2 is SYDVKM. CDR3: CASSSPQPHYEQYF. CDR3 in DNA: TGTGCCAGCAGTTCCCCACAGCCTCACTACGAGCAGTACTTC.

CDR3: CASSLSRDLGGGYTF. The CDR3 DNA reads TGTGCCAGCAGCTTGTCCAGGGACCTGGGGGGTGGCTACACCTTC. This chain uses TRBV5-5 with TRBJ1-2; D perhaps matches TRBD1 (5 bases). The CDR3 totals 15 residues. V was shortened by 1 base and J by 7 bases, with 17 bases between the two germline ends. Germline CDR1 reads SGHKS; CDR2 reads YYEKEE (reference sequence).

The gene calls are TRBV19 and TRBJ2-7, with 7 bases identical to TRBD1. The CDR3 runs to 13 residues. Germline trimming cut 3 bases from V and 5 bases from J; bases unmatched to any gene: 4. Germline CDR1 LNHDA, CDR2 SQIVND (reference sequence). This chain's CDR3 is CASSMKGGHEQYF. The DNA of the CDR3 is TGTGCCAGTAGTATGAAAGGGGGCCACGAGCAGTACTTC.

The chain combines TRBV21-1 with TRBJ1-2; the table's D call, TRBD1, has no DNA check behind it. TRBV21-1 has pseudogene status. This CDR3 spans 14 amino acids. In nucleotides, the CDR3 is TGTGCCAGCAGCACTGGAGGACAGGGCTATGGCTACACCTTC. It encodes CASSTGGQGYGYTF.

This rearrangement joins TRBV18 to TRBJ2-7; 8 bases fit TRBD1. The length of the CDR3 is 18 residues. Germline trimming cut 4 bases from V and 0 bases from J; bases unmatched to any gene: 14. Germline V gene lookup returns CDR1 KGHSH and CDR2 LQKENI. CDR3 sequence reads: CASSLRSPNRGDSYEQYF. The CDR3 nucleotides are TGTGCCAGCTCACTCAGGTCCCCCAACAGGGGGGACTCCTACGAGCAGTACTTC.

About this clone itself: Compared with germline, one end of the junction differs, possibly owing to a read error. The J gene is TRBJ1-2, the V gene TRBV28; perhaps TRBD1 as D (6 bases). Per germline, CDR1 MDHEN and CDR2 SYDVKM. The length of the CDR3 is 11 residues. CDR3 sequence: CASRRFRDIVF. The CDR3 nucleotides read TGTGCCAGCAGGAGATTTAGGGACATCGTATTC.

The chain is built from TRBV7-9 and TRBJ2-5; TRBD1 agrees at 8 bases. With V trimmed by 4 bases and J by 7 bases, 14 bases remained unmatched. CDR1 is SEHNR and CDR2 is FQNEAQ in the germline V gene (reference sequence). The CDR3 contains 16 residues. CDR3 sequence: CASSWPDRAQDGTQYF. The CDR3 nucleotides read TGTGCCAGCAGCTGGCCGGACAGGGCCCAGGACGGGACCCAGTACTTC.

J is TRBJ1-4 and V is TRBV7-2; unclear D gene. CDR3 length: 14 residues. V lost 5 bases to trimming and J lost 10 bases, with 17 bases between them. Germline V gene data show CDR1 as SGHTA and CDR2 as FQGNSA. CDR3 in amino acids: CASSEGWAGGKLFF. Written as DNA, the CDR3 is TGTGCCAGCAGCGAAGGCTGGGCGGGCGGAAAACTGTTTTTT.

The chain combines TRBV5-6 with TRBJ2-2; TRBD2 agrees at 11 bases. V gave up 1 base and J gave up 7 bases; unmatched junction bases: 6. CDR3 length: 16 residues. Germline V gene sequence: CDR1 SGHDT, CDR2 YYEEEE. The CDR3: CASSLLGSGRDGELFF. The CDR3 nucleotides are TGTGCCAGCAGCTTGCTCGGTAGCGGGAGGGACGGGGAGCTGTTTTTT. The whole variable domain, remainder taken from reference TRBV5-6 and TRBJ2-2, is DAGVTQSPTHLIKTRGQQVTLRCSPKSGHDTVSWYQQALGQGPQFIFQYYEEEERQRGNFPDRFSGHQFPNYSSELNVNALLLGDSALYLCASSLLGSGRDGELFFGEGSRLTVL.

The J gene is TRBJ1-5, the V gene TRBV18; 7 bases map to TRBD1. V was pared by 5 bases and J by 7 bases, with 5 bases of the junction left unmatched. Germline CDR1 and CDR2: KGHSH and LQKENI. The CDR3 sequence is 13 residues long. CDR3 coding DNA: TGTGCCAGCTCAACGGACAGGCGACAGCCCCAGCATTTT. Translated: CASSTDRRQPQHF.

The V and J genes are TRBV4-2 and TRBJ1-1, with D maybe TRBD1 (6 bases). This CDR3 is built from 16 residues. The V end was cut by 0 bases, the J end by 1 base, with 12 bases between. Germline V lookup: CDR1 LGHNA, CDR2 YNFKEQ. CDR3 residues: CASSQDLRGANTEAFF. CDR3 nucleotides: TGTGCCAGCAGCCAAGATTTACGGGGGGCGAACACTGAAGCTTTCTTT.

This sequence joins TRBV5-1 and TRBJ2-7; TRBD1 agrees at 8 bases. The germline CDR1 and CDR2 sequences are SGHRS and YFSETQ. The CDR3 spans 14 residues. Trimming took 3 bases from V and 3 from J; bases not matched to a gene: 5. In DNA form, the CDR3 reads TGCGCCAGCAGCTCACAGGGGGACCGCTACGAGCAGTACTTC. As protein: CASSSQGDRYEQYF.